This T cell receptor beta chain is from a study of identical twins. Overall study findings and caveats: Models predicted less out-of-frame TCR alpha sharing in monozygotic twins than was found. Invariant MAIT and iNKT cells are populations that could partly confound zero-insertion analyses. Cross-sectional statistical analysis, not tracking of the same donors, underpinned the conclusions.

This clonotype showed up many times. The antigen remains unidentified. Each cDNA held unique molecular identifiers, and template switching gave it a universal primer site. From the 5' RACE reads, TCRdb called clonotypes with MiXCR, one entry per CDR3 protein. This sample has about 900,000 distinct CDR3 sequences, with over 9% found just once. This CDR3 is 17 amino acids long. Per germline, CDR1 LNHNV and CDR2 YYDKDF (reference sequence). The V and J ends lost 0 bases and 5 bases respectively, with 17 bases between them. These sequences were also reported in another study, on yellow fever vaccine responses in identical twins.

The receptor's source is a woman aged 18-29 years in good health. Sequenced: PBMCs. V is TRBV15 and J is TRBJ2-4; D perhaps matches TRBD1 (6 bases). The CDR3 sequence is CATSRDIEGYRENIQYF. The CDR3, as DNA: TGTGCCACCAGCAGAGATATAGAGGGGTACAGGGAAAACATTCAGTACTTC. Using reference TRBV15 and TRBJ2-4 for the parts outside the CDR3, the full variable domain is DAMVIQNPRYQVTQFGKPVTLSCSQTLNHNVMYWYQQKSSQAPKLLFHYYDKDFNNEADTPDNFQSRRPNTSFCFLDIRSPGLGDTAMYLCATSRDIEGYRENIQYFGAGTRLSVL.